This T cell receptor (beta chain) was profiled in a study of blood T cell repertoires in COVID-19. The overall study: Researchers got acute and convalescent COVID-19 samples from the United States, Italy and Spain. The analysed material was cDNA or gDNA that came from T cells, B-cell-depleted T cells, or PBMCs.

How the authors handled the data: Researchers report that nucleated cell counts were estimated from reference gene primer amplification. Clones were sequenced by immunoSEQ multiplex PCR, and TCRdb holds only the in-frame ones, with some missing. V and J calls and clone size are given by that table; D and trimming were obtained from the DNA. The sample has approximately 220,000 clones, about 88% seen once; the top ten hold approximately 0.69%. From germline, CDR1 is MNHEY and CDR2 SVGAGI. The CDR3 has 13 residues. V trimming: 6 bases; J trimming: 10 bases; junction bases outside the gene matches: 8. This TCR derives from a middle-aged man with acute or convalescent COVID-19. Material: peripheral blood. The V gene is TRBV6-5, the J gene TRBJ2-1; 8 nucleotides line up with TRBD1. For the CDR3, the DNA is TGTGCCAGCAGCTCACAGGGGGGCGGGGAGCAGTTCTTC. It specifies CASSSQGGGEQFF.